What follows are 4 T cell receptor beta chains derived from one specimen sequenced in a study of T-cell memory formation after mild COVID-19. Each CDR3 protein is one row after TCRdb ran MiXCR on the 5' RACE reads. The data contain 380,000 or so distinct CDR3 sequences, under 15% of them singletons. The specimen sequenced was PBMCs or a T cell subset sorted from them (not recorded which). The receptors were gathered from a man between 18 and 35 years old who had mild COVID-19 (a few samples of this study predate the infection). Cell type and time point are not known.

This clonotype was counted many times. The CDR3 region has the DNA TGCAGCGCCAGGACAGCTTCCTACGAGCAGTACTTC. Its translation: CSARTASYEQYF. The J gene is TRBJ2-7, the V gene TRBV29-1, with D perhaps matching TRBD1 (6 bases). The length of the CDR3 is 12 residues. Germline CDR1 SQVTM, CDR2 ANQGSEA. Trimming took off 7 bases at V and 1 base at J, with 11 bases between the two ends.

The V gene is TRBV5-4, the J gene TRBJ2-6; 7 bases line up with TRBD1. This CDR3 spans 13 amino acids. Germline V gene lookup returns CDR1 SGHNT and CDR2 YYREEE (reference sequence). The chain's CDR3 is CASGGSGANVLTF. The CDR3 DNA reads TGTGCATCAGGGGGCTCTGGGGCCAACGTCCTGACTTTC. The complete variable domain, with remaining parts taken from reference TRBV5-4 and TRBJ2-6, reads ETGVTQSPTHLIKTRGQQVTLRCSSQSGHNTVSWYQQALGQGPQFIFQYYREEENGRGNFPPRFSGLQFPNYSSELNVNALELDDSALYLCASGGSGANVLTFGAGSRLTVL.

This clonotype has more than one count but fewer than ten. The rearrangement links TRBV7-9 to TRBJ2-7; 9 nucleotides line up with TRBD1. V was pared by 5 bases and J by 5 bases, with 13 bases of the junction left unmatched. Germline V CDR1 and CDR2: SEHNR, FQNEAQ (reference sequence). The length of the CDR3 is 16 residues. Written as DNA, the CDR3 is TGTGCCAGCAGCCCCACATCGGGACAGGGAAGCGACGAGCAGTACTTC. Residues: CASSPTSGQGSDEQYF.

This clonotype occurred a few times. The chain links TRBV11-2 to TRBJ2-7; the D gene is possibly TRBD1 (6 bases). Germline CDR1 SGHAT, CDR2 FQNNGV. The CDR3 loop spans 13 amino acids. The V end was cut by 6 bases, the J end by 2 bases, with 11 bases between. In DNA form, the CDR3 reads TGTGCCAGCAGGAGCCGGGACACCTACGAGCAGTACTTC. Its translation: CASRSRDTYEQYF.